Each of the 26 T cell receptor beta chains below was sequenced from the same sample in a study of blood T cell repertoires in COVID-19. This table comes from immunoSEQ multiplex PCR, and its TCRdb copy is limited to in-frame clones, with some not included. The sample yields about 59,000 clones, 65% to 85% seen once. Input material: peripheral blood. The receptors were gathered from a man between 60 and 70 years old with acute or convalescent COVID-19.

V is TRBV10-3 and J is TRBJ2-1, with D maybe TRBD2 (6 bases). The CDR3 runs to 14 residues. The V gene lost 0 bases and the J gene lost 6 bases, with 9 bases spanning the gap. Germline V gene data show CDR1 as ENHRY and CDR2 as SYGVKD. The CDR3 here is CAISESTGLNEQFF. CDR3 sequence (DNA): TGTGCCATCAGTGAGTCGACGGGACTCAATGAGCAGTTCTTC.

This clone was recorded a few times. The V call is TRBV7-2, the J call TRBJ2-5; weak D call: TRBD2 (6 bases). Deletions cut 10 bases from V and 5 bases from J, with 23 bases between. Germline-derived CDR1 and CDR2 are SGHTA and FQGNSA. This CDR3 has 15 residues. The CDR3 reads CATKNNPTGVETQYF. CDR3 DNA: TGTGCCACCAAGAACAACCCCACGGGGGTGGAGACCCAGTACTTC.

There are a few counts of this clone. The chain combines TRBV6-5 with TRBJ2-2, with D possibly matching TRBD1 (5 bases). CDR3 length: 14 residues. Trimming shortened V by 6 bases and J by 4 bases, and 12 bases separated the two germline ends. Germline CDR1 MNHEY, CDR2 SVGAGI. CDR3 loop: CASRKGFGTGELFF. In DNA form, the CDR3 reads TGTGCCAGCAGGAAGGGGTTCGGCACCGGGGAGCTGTTTTTT.

The gene calls are TRBV7-3 and TRBJ2-1, with 9 nucleotides matching TRBD2. With V trimmed by 1 base and J by 8 bases, 6 bases remained unmatched. Germline CDR1 SGHTA, CDR2 FQGTGA. The length of the CDR3 is 15 residues. The CDR3 nucleotides read TGTGCCAGCAGCTTAAATCCTAGCGGGGTGGATGAGCAGTTCTTC. The encoded protein is CASSLNPSGVDEQFF.

The chain couples TRBV6-5 to TRBJ1-1, with 8 bases aligning to TRBD1. The CDR3 runs to 14 residues. Germline CDR1 is MNHEY and CDR2 is SVGAGI. J gave up 2 bases and V 8 bases, and 7 bases lay outside the gene matches. As DNA, the CDR3 is TGTGCCAGCGGCTCAGGGGGCTCTAACACTGAAGCTTTCTTT. This codes for CASGSGGSNTEAFF.

Note on this clone: Other DNA sequences from this sample encode an identical CDR3 as well. This sequence joins TRBV9 and TRBJ2-5; a weak D match, TRBD2 (6 bases). Trimming took off 0 bases at V and 5 bases at J, with 11 bases between the two ends. The length of the CDR3 is 14 residues. Germline V gene sequence: CDR1 SGDLS, CDR2 YYNGEE. The CDR3 DNA is TGTGCCAGCAGCGTAGGAGGAGGGCGGGAGACCCAGTACTTC. Protein: CASSVGGGRETQYF.

The rearrangement joins TRBV7-8 to TRBJ2-3; 7 positions match TRBD1. V was clipped by 1 base and J by 4 bases; unmatched bases: 5. Germline CDR1 SGHVS, CDR2 FQNEAQ. The CDR3 is made up of 15 amino acids. The DNA for the CDR3 is TGTGCCAGCAGCTTAGGGACGGGGACAGCAGATACGCAGTATTTT. Translated, it gives CASSLGTGTADTQYF.

This clone has a handful of counts. The V gene is TRBV7-6, the J gene TRBJ1-4; no firm D call. The CDR3 spans 14 residues. CDR1 is SGHVS, CDR2 FNYEAQ, per germline. Deletions cut 1 base from V and 5 bases from J, with 8 bases between. CDR3 sequence (DNA): TGTGCCAGCAGCTTAGGGACGGGGAATGAAAAACTGTTTTTT. Protein product: CASSLGTGNEKLFF.

The J gene is TRBJ2-2, the V gene TRBV2, with 9 positions matching TRBD1. Trimming removed 6 bases from V and 7 bases from J; junction bases left unmatched: 6. CDR1 and CDR2 from the germline V gene are SNHLY and FYNNEI. The CDR3 totals 14 residues. Here the CDR3 DNA reads TGTGCCAGCAGCCCGGACAGGGGAATCGGGGAGCTGTTTTTT. It translates to CASSPDRGIGELFF.

This chain links TRBV7-2 with TRBJ1-3; 7 bases line up with TRBD1. Trimming cost V 5 bases and J 8 bases; bases outside gene matches: 6. The CDR3 runs to 13 residues. The germline V gene has CDR1 SGHTA and CDR2 FQGNSA. Written as DNA, the CDR3 is TGTGCCAGCAGCATTGACAGGGCATACACCATATATTTT. It specifies CASSIDRAYTIYF.

This chain links TRBV7-9 with TRBJ2-1; D might be TRBD2 (6 bases). The CDR3 is 10 amino acids. Trimming removed 5 bases from V and 15 bases from J, with 11 bases in between. The germline V gene encodes CDR1 SEHNR and CDR2 FQNEAQ (reference sequence). CDR3 loop: CASSLEGPFF. The CDR3 bases are TGTGCCAGCAGCCTGGAGGGACCGTTCTTC.

A single count supports this clone. DNA of the CDR3: TGTGCCACCAGTGACCCACAGGGGGCAAACTACAATGAGCAGTTCTTC. Amino acid sequence: CATSDPQGANYNEQFF. This sequence joins TRBV24-1 and TRBJ2-1; 9 bases map to TRBD1. Germline loops: CDR1 KGHDR, CDR2 SFDVKD. The length of the CDR3 is 16 residues. Trimming at V came to 4 bases and at J to 3 bases, leaving 6 bases not matched to a gene.

This clone is a singleton in its sample. The chain links TRBV7-2 to TRBJ2-5, with TRBD2 identical over 9 bases. Germline-derived CDR1 and CDR2 are SGHTA and FQGNSA. The CDR3 totals 14 residues. Germline trimming cut 3 bases from V and 4 bases from J; bases unmatched to any gene: 3. The CDR3 protein is CASSFGGGAETQYF. The CDR3 region has the DNA TGTGCCAGCAGCTTTGGCGGGGGGGCAGAGACCCAGTACTTC.

J is TRBJ1-1 and V is TRBV27, with D tentatively TRBD1 (6 bases). CDR3 length: 13 residues. Looked up from germline, CDR1 is MNHEY and CDR2 is SMNVEV (reference sequence). Deletions cut 3 bases from V and 8 bases from J, with 13 bases between. This CDR3 reads CASSFYTGSEAFF. DNA for the CDR3: TGTGCCAGCAGTTTCTATACAGGGTCGGAAGCTTTCTTT.

The chain employs TRBV9 and TRBJ2-5; tentative D call: TRBD2 (5 bases). The CDR3 has 17 amino acids. Trimming shortened V by 0 bases and J by 3 bases, and 18 bases separated the two germline ends. The germline V gene encodes CDR1 SGDLS and CDR2 YYNGEE. This CDR3 reads CASSVATADWRKETQYF. In DNA form, the CDR3 reads TGTGCCAGCAGCGTAGCTACGGCGGACTGGCGAAAAGAGACCCAGTACTTC.

CDR3 region: CASSEWEAEQFF. Here the CDR3 DNA reads TGTGCCAGCAGCGAATGGGAGGCTGAGCAGTTCTTC. The genes are TRBV9 and TRBJ2-1, with D maybe TRBD2 (6 bases). Trimming left V 3 bases short and J 9 bases short, with 10 bases between. The CDR3 covers 12 residues. Germline V CDR1 and CDR2: SGDLS, YYNGEE.

This rearrangement joins TRBV7-6 to TRBJ1-2; 9 nucleotides line up with TRBD1. Germline values: CDR1 SGHVS, CDR2 FNYEAQ. The CDR3 is made up of 15 amino acids. Unmatched junction bases numbered 8, after V lost 5 bases and J lost 4 bases. In nucleotides, the CDR3 is TGTGCCAGCAGCGTTGACAGGGGGAAGGTCTATGGCTACACCTTC. Protein sequence: CASSVDRGKVYGYTF. Using reference TRBV7-6 and TRBJ1-2 for the parts outside the CDR3, the full variable domain is GAGVSQSPRYKVTKRGQDVALRCDPISGHVSLYWYRQALGQGPEFLTYFNYEAQQDKSGLPNDRFSAERPEGSISTLTIQRTEQRDSAMYRCASSVDRGKVYGYTFGSGTRLTVV.

The rearrangement joins TRBV7-3 to TRBJ2-5; D unresolved. The CDR3 totals 12 residues. Trimming pared 5 bases from V and 5 bases from J, leaving 9 bases between. Germline lookup yields CDR1 SGHTA and CDR2 FQGTGA. As DNA, the CDR3 is TGTGCCAGCAGCCGGAGTGGGGAGACCCAGTACTTC. It is translated as CASSRSGETQYF.

This clone was found a few times. J is TRBJ1-1 and V is TRBV6-1; D perhaps matches TRBD1 (6 bases). The V gene's germline CDR1 is MNHNS and CDR2 SASEGT. V was cut by 2 bases and J by 2 bases, with 12 bases left in between. The CDR3 sequence is 15 residues long. For the CDR3, the DNA is TGTGCCAGCAGTGAACCGGACAGTTTAAACACTGAAGCTTTCTTT. Protein: CASSEPDSLNTEAFF.

A word on this clone: The sample holds other DNA sequences that translate to the same CDR3. The chain links TRBV11-2 to TRBJ2-4, with D unclear. Per germline, CDR1 SGHAT and CDR2 FQNNGV. CDR3 size: 14 residues. V dropped 4 bases and J dropped 0 bases, with 7 bases sitting between them. CDR3 nucleotides: TGTGCCAGCAGCTCCAGATTAGCCAAAAACATTCAGTACTTC. Amino acids: CASSSRLAKNIQYF. The full variable domain, its missing parts supplied by reference TRBV11-2 and TRBJ2-4, is EAGVAQSPRYKIIEKRQSVAFWCNPISGHATLYWYQQILGQGPKLLIQFQNNGVVDDSQLPKDRFSAERLKGVDSTLKIQPAKLEDSAVYLCASSSRLAKNIQYFGAGTRLSVL.

The chain has TRBV4-2 and TRBJ2-1, with D perhaps matching TRBD2 (6 bases). The germline gives CDR1 LGHNA, CDR2 YNFKEQ. The CDR3 extends over 16 amino acids. V was pared by 4 bases and J by 0 bases, with 13 bases between. In DNA, the CDR3 is TGTGCCAGCAGCCGGGAGGAGGGGAGCTCCTACAATGAGCAGTTCTTC. Amino acid sequence: CASSREEGSSYNEQFF.

The V call is TRBV7-2, the J call TRBJ1-2; possibly TRBD1 for D (5 bases). Trimming removed 7 bases at V and 3 bases at J, with 12 bases between. The germline V gene has CDR1 SGHTA and CDR2 FQGNSA. This CDR3 region has 13 residues. The CDR3 is CASNPGTHYGYTF. For the CDR3, the DNA is TGTGCCAGCAACCCCGGGACTCACTATGGCTACACCTTC.

This clone was seen only a few times. The CDR3 sequence: CSASSLSGGAETQYF. As DNA, the CDR3 is TGCAGTGCTAGTTCCCTCAGCGGGGGGGCGGAGACCCAGTACTTC. The chain recombines TRBV20-1 with TRBJ2-5; 10 positions agree with TRBD2. The CDR3 has 15 residues. V gave up 3 bases and J gave up 5 bases; unmatched junction bases: 9. Germline V gene sequence: CDR1 DFQATT, CDR2 SNEGSKA (reference sequence).

This chain links TRBV20-1 with TRBJ1-2; D is ambiguous. Deletions cut 3 bases from V and 0 bases from J, with 14 bases between. The CDR3 totals 15 residues. Germline values: CDR1 DFQATT, CDR2 SNEGSKA (reference sequence). CDR3 sequence reads: CSASNVWETNYGYTF. As DNA, the CDR3 is TGCAGTGCTAGTAATGTTTGGGAGACTAACTATGGCTACACCTTC.

The chain links TRBV4-1 to TRBJ1-1; 7 bases line up with TRBD1. The J segment lost 1 base and the V segment lost 4 bases, leaving 12 bases of the junction unmatched. In germline, CDR1 is MGHRA, CDR2 YSYEKL. There are 17 residues in the CDR3. Here the CDR3 DNA reads TGCGCCAGCAGCCCATACAACCTTCGACAGGGGAACACTGAAGCTTTCTTT. This codes for CASSPYNLRQGNTEAFF.

This sequence joins TRBV4-1 and TRBJ1-1; 9 positions agree with TRBD1. The CDR3 is 18 residues long. The junction had 11 bases not matched to a gene; V was cut back by 3 bases and J by 0 bases. Looked up from germline, CDR1 is MGHRA and CDR2 is YSYEKL. CDR3 in amino acids: CASSHLTGGKEMNTEAFF. The CDR3 nucleotides read TGCGCCAGCAGCCACCTAACAGGGGGCAAAGAAATGAACACTGAAGCTTTCTTT.